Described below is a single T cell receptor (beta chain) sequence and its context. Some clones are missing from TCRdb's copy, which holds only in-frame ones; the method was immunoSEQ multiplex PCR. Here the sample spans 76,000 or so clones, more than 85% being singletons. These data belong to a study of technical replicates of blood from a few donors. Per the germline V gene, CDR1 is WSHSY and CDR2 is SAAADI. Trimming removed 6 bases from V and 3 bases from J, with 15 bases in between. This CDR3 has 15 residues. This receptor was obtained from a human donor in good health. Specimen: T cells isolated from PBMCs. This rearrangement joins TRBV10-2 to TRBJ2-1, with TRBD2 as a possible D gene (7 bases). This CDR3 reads CASRGGRALYNEQFF. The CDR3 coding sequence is TGCGCCAGCAGGGGGGGGCGAGCCCTCTACAATGAGCAGTTCTTC.